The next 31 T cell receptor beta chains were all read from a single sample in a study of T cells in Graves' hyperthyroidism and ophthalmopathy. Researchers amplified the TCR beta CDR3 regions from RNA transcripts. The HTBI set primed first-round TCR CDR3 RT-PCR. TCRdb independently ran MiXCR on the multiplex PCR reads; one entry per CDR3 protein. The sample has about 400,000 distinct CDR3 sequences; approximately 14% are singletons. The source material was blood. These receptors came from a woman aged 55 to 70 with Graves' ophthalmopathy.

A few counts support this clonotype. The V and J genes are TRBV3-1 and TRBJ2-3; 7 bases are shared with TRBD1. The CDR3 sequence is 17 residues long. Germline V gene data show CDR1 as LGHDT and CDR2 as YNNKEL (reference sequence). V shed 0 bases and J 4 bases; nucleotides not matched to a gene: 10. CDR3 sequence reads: CASSQDIQGVGADTQYF. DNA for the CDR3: TGTGCCAGCAGCCAAGATATTCAGGGGGTCGGGGCAGATACGCAGTATTTT.

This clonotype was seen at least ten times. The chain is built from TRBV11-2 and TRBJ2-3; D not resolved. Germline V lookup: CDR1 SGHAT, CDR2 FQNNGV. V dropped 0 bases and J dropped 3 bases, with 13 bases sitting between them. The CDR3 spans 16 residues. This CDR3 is CASSLEARMVTDTQYF. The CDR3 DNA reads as TGTGCCAGCAGCTTAGAGGCTAGGATGGTGACAGATACGCAGTATTTT.

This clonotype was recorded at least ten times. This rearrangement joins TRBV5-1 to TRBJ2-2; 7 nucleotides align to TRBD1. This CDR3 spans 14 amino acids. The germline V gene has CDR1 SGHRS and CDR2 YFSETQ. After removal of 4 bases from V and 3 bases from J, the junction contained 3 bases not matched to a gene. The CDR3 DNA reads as TGCGCCAGCAGCCCACAGGGGTACACCGGGGAGCTGTTTTTT. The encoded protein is CASSPQGYTGELFF.

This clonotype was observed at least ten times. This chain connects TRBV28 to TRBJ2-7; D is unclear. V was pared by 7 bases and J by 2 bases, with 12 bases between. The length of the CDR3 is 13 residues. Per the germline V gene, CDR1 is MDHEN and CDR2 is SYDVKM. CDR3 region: CASTKAEAYEQYF. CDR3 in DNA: TGTGCCAGCACGAAGGCGGAAGCCTACGAGCAGTACTTC.

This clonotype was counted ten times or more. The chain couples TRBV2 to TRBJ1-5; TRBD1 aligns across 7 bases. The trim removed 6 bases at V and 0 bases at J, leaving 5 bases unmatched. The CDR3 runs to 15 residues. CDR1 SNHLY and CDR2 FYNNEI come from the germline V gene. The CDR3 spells CASRTDRFSNQPQHF. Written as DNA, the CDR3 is TGTGCCAGCAGAACGGACAGGTTTAGCAATCAGCCCCAGCATTTT.

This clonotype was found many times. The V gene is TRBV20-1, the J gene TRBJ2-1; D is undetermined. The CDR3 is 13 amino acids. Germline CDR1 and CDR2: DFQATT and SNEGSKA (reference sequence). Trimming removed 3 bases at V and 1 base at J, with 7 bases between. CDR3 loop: CSASQPSYNEQFF. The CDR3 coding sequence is TGCAGTGCTAGTCAGCCTTCCTACAATGAGCAGTTCTTC.

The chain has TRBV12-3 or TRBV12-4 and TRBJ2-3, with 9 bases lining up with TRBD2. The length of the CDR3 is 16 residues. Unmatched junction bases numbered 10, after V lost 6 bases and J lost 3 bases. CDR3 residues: CASRAGLAPKTDTQYF. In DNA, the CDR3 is TGTGCCAGCAGGGCGGGACTAGCTCCAAAAACAGATACGCAGTATTTT.

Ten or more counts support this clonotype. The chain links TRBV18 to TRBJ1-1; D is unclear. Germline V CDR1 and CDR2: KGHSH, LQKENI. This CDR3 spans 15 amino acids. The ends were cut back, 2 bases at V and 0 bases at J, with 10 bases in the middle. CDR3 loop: CASSPFPLLNTEAFF. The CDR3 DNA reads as TGTGCCAGCTCACCATTCCCCTTACTGAACACTGAAGCTTTCTTT. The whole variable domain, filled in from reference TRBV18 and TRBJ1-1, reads NAGVMQNPRHLVRRRGQEARLRCSPMKGHSHVYWYRQLPEEGLKFMVYLQKENIIDESGMPKERFSAEFPKEGPSILRIQQVVRGDSAAYFCASSPFPLLNTEAFFGQGTRLTVV.

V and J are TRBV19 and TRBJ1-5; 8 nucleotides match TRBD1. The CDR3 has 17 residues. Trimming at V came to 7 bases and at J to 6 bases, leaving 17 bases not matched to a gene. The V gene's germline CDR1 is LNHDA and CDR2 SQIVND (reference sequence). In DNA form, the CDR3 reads TGTGCCAGTAAAGACAGGGGTATAGGAGGATTTGGTCAGCCCCAGCATTTT. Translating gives CASKDRGIGGFGQPQHF.

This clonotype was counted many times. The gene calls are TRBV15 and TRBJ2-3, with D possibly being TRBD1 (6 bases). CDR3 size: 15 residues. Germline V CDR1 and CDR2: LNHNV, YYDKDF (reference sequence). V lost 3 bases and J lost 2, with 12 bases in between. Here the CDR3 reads CATSSRDKTTDTQYF. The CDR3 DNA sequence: TGTGCCACCAGCAGTCGGGACAAGACCACAGATACGCAGTATTTT.

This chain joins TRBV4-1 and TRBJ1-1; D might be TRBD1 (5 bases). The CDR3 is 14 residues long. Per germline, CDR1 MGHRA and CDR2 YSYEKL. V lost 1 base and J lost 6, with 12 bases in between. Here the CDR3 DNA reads TGCGCCAGCAGCCAAGGGCAGGGTCTATCTGAAGCTTTCTTT. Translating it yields CASSQGQGLSEAFF.

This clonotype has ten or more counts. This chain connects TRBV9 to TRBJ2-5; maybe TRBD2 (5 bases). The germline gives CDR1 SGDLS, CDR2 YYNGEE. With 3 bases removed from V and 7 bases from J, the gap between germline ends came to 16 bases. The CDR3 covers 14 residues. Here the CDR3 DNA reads TGTGCCAGCAGCGAAGGCGACATAGAGGGGACCCAGTACTTC. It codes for CASSEGDIEGTQYF.

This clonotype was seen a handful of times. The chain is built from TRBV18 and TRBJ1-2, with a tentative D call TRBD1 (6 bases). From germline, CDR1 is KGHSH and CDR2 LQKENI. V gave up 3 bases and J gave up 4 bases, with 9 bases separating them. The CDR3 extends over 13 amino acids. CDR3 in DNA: TGTGCCAGCTCACCGGGGGCCGGCTATGGCTACACCTTC. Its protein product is CASSPGAGYGYTF.

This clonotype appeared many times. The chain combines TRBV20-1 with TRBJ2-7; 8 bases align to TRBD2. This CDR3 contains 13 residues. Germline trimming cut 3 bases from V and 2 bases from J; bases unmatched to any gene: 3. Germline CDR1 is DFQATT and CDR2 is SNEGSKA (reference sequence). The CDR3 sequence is CSARSGSPYEQYF. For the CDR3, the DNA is TGCAGTGCTAGGAGCGGGAGCCCCTACGAGCAGTACTTC.

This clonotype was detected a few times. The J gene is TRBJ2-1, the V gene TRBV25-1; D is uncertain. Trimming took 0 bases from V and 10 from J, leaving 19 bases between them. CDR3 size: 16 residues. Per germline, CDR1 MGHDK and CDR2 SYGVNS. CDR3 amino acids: CASSEYPVARRFEQFF. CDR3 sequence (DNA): TGTGCCAGCAGTGAATATCCTGTCGCCCGGCGGTTCGAGCAGTTCTTC.

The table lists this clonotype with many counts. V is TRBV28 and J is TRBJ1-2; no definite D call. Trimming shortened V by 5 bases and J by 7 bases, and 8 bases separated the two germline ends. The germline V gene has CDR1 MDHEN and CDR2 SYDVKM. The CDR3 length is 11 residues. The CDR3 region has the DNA TGTGCCAGCAGTCCTCGATTTGGCTACACCTTC. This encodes CASSPRFGYTF.

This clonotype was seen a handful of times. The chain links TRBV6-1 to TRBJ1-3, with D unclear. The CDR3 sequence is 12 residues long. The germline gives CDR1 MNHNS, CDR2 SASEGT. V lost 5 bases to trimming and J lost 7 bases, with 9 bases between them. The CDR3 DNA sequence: TGTGCCAGCAGTCGCCGCGGGAACACCATATATTTT. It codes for CASSRRGNTIYF.

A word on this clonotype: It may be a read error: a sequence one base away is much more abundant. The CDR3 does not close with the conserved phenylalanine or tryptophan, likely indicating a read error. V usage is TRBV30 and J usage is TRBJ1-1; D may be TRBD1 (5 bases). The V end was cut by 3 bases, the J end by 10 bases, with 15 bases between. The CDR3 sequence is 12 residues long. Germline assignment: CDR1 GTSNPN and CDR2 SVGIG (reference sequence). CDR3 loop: CAWSGDQQPAFL. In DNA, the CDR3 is TGTGCCTGGAGCGGGGACCAACAGCCAGCTTTCCTT.

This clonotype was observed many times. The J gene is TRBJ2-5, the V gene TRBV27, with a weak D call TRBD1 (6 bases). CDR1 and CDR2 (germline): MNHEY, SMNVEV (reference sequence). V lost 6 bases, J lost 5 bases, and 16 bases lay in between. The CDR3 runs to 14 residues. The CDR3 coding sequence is TGTGCCAGCAGCCTACAGGGTTCGCTGGAGACCCAGTACTTC. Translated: CASSLQGSLETQYF.

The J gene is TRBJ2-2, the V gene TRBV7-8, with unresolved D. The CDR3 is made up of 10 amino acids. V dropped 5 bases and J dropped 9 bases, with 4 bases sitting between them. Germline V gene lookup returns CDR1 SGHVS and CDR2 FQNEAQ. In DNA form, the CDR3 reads TGTGCCAGCAGCGGTTGGGAGCTGTTTTTT. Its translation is CASSGWELFF.

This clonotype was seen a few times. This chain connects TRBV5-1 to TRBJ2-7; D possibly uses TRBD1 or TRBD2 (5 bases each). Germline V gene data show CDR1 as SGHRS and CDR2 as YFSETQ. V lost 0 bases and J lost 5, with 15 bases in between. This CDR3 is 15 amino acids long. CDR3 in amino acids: CASSLVQGVLHEQYF. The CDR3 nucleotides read TGCGCCAGCAGCTTGGTGCAGGGAGTTCTCCACGAGCAGTACTTC.

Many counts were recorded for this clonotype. In nucleotides, the CDR3 is TGTGCCAGCAGCGGACAGGGGGGCTACGAGCAGTACTTC. It encodes CASSGQGGYEQYF. The chain links TRBV7-2 to TRBJ2-7; 10 nucleotides line up with TRBD1. Trimming cost V 5 bases and J 3 bases; bases outside gene matches: 1. The length of the CDR3 is 13 residues. Looked up from germline, CDR1 is SGHTA and CDR2 is FQGNSA.

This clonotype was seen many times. The CDR3 DNA is TGTGCCAGCAGGGGGTGGGGCCGCACCTACGAGCAGTACTTC. It codes for CASRGWGRTYEQYF. The chain employs TRBV12-3 or TRBV12-4 and TRBJ2-7, with D maybe TRBD1 (5 bases). The V and J ends lost 6 bases and 2 bases respectively, with 14 bases between them. The CDR3 has 14 residues.

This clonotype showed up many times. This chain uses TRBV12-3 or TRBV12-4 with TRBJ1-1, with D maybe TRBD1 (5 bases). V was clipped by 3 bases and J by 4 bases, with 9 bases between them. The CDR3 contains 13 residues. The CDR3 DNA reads TGTGCCAGCAGTTTGTCCAGGGCCACTGAAGCTTTCTTT. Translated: CASSLSRATEAFF.

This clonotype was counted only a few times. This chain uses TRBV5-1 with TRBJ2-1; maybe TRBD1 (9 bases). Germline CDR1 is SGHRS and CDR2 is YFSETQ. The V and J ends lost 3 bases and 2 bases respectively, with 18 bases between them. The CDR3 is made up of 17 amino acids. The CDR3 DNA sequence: TGCGCCAGCAGCTCCGGGACAGGGACTAGTACCTACAATGAGCAGTTCTTC. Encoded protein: CASSSGTGTSTYNEQFF.

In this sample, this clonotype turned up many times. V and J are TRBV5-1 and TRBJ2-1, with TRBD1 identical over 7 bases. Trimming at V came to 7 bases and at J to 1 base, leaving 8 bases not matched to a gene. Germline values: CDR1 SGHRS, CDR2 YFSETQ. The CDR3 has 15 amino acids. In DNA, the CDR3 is TGCGCCAGCGGAAGGGACAGCCGTTCCTACAATGAGCAGTTCTTC. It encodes CASGRDSRSYNEQFF.

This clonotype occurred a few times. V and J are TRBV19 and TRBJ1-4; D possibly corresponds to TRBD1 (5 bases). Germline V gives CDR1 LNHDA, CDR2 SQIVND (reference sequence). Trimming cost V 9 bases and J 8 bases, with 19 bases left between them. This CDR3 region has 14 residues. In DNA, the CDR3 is TGTGCCAGCAGCCCTCCAGGGAAGAAGGAAAAACTGTTTTTT. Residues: CASSPPGKKEKLFF.

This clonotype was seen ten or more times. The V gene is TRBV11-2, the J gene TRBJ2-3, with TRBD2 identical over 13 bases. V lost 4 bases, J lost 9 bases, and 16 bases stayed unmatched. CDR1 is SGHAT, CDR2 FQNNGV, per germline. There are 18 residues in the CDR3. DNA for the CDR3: TGTGCCAGCAGCTCCCATCCGGGACTAGCGGGACCCCTGGGGACGCAGTATTTT. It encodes CASSSHPGLAGPLGTQYF.

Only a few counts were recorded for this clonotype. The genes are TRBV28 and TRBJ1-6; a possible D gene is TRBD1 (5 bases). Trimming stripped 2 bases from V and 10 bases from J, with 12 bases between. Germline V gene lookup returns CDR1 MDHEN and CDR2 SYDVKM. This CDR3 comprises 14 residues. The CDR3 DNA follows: TGTGCCAGCAGTTTAGGCAGGGTCGTATCACCCCTCCACTTT. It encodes CASSLGRVVSPLHF.

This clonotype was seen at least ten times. The chain's CDR3 is CASSYSEAGDTQYF. In nucleotides, the CDR3 is TGTGCCAGCAGTTACTCGGAGGCAGGAGATACGCAGTATTTT. The chain combines TRBV6-6 with TRBJ2-3, with D possibly being TRBD2 (5 bases). Looked up from germline, CDR1 is MNHNY and CDR2 is SVGAGI (reference sequence). V gave up 0 bases and J gave up 5 bases, with 9 bases separating them. The CDR3 covers 14 residues.

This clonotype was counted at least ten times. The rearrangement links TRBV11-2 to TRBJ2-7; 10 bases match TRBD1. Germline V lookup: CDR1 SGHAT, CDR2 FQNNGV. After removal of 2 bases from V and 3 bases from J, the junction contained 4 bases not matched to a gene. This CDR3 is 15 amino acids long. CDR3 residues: CASSLIRTGGYEQYF. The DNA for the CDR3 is TGTGCCAGCAGCTTAATTAGGACAGGGGGCTACGAGCAGTACTTC.